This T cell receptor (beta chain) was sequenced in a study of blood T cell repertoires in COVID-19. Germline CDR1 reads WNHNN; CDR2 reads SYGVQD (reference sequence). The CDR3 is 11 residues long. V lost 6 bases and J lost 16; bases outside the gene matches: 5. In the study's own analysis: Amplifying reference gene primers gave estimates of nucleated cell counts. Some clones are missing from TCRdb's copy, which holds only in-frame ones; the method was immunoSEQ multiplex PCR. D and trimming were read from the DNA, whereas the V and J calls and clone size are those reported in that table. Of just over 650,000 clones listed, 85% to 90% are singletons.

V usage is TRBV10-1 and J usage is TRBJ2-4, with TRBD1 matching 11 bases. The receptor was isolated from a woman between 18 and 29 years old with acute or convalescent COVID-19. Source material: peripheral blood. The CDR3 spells CASRGTGGSYF. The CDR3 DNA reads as TGCGCCAGCAGGGGGACAGGGGGTTCCTACTTC.